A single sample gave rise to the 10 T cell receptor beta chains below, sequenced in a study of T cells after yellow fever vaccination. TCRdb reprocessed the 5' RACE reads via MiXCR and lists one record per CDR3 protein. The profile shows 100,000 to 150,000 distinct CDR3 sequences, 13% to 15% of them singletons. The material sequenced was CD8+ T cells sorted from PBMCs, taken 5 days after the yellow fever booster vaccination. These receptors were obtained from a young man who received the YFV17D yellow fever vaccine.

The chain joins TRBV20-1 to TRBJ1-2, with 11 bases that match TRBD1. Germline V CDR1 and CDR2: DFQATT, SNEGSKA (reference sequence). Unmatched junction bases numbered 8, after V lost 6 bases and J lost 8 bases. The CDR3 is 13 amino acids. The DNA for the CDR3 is TGCAGTGCCCCCGGGACAGGGGGACTCGGCTACACCTTC. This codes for CSAPGTGGLGYTF.

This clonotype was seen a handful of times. CDR3 coding DNA: TGTGCCAGCACCATCGCGGCACAGGGGCTCCTCTACGAGCAGTACTTC. This codes for CASTIAAQGLLYEQYF. The chain couples TRBV6-1 to TRBJ2-7; the match to TRBD1 covers 7 bases. The V segment lost 7 bases and the J segment 3 bases; nucleotides outside the gene matches: 15. The germline V gene encodes CDR1 MNHNS and CDR2 SASEGT. CDR3 length: 16 residues.

The chain's CDR3 is CASSQEGYSSYNEQFF. CDR3 coding DNA: TGCGCCAGCAGCCAAGAGGGGTACAGCTCCTACAATGAGCAGTTCTTC. The chain recombines TRBV4-3 with TRBJ2-1; D uncertain. V lost 0 bases to trimming and J lost 0 bases, with 9 bases between them. Germline loops: CDR1 LGHNA, CDR2 YSLEER. This CDR3 has 16 residues.

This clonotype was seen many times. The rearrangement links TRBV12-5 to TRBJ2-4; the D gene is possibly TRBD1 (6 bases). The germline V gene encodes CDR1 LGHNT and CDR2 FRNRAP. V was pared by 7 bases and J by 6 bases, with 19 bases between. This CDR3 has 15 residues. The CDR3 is CASALSQGSGNIQYF. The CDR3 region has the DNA TGTGCTAGTGCCCTCTCCCAGGGGAGCGGAAACATTCAGTACTTC.

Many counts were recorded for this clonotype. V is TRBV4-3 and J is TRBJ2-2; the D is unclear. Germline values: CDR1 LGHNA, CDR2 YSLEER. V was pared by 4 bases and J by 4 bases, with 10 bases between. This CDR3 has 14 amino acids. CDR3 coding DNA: TGCGCCAGCAGCCTAGAAAGGGTCACCGGGGAGCTGTTTTTT. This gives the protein CASSLERVTGELFF.

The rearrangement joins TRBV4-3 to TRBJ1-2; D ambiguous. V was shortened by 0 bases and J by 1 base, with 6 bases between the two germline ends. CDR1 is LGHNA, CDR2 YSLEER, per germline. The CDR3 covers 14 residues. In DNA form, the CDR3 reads TGCGCCAGCAGCCAAGATATCAGTAACTATGGCTACACCTTC. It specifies CASSQDISNYGYTF.

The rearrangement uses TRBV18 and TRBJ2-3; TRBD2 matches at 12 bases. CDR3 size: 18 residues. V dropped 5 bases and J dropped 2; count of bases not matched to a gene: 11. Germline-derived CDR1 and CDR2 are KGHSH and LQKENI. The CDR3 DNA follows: TGTGCCAGCTCAAGACTAGCGGGGGACCGAGGCCACACAGATACGCAGTATTTT. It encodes CASSRLAGDRGHTDTQYF.

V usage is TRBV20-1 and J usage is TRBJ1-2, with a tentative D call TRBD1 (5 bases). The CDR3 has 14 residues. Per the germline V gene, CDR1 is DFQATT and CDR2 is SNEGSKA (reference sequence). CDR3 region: CRPDGAGPSYGYTF. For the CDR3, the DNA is TGCAGGCCTGACGGGGCAGGACCATCCTATGGCTACACCTTC.

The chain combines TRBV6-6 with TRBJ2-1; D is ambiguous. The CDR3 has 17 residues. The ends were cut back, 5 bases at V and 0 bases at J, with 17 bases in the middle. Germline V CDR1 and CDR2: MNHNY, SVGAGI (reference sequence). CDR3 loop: CASSLPLTKSSYNEQFF. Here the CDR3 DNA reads TGTGCCAGCAGTCTACCTCTGACGAAGAGCTCCTACAATGAGCAGTTCTTC.

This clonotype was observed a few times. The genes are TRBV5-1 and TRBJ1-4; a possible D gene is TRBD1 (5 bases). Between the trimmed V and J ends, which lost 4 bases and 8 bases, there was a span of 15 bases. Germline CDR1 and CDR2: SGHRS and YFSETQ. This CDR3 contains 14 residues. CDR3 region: CASSQTQGDEKLFF. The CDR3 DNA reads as TGCGCCAGCAGCCAGACCCAGGGCGACGAAAAACTGTTTTTT.